Following are 30 T cell receptor beta chains from one sample sequenced in a study of Graves' ophthalmopathy and Graves' hyperthyroidism (dated by TCRdb to about 2018). The instrument was an Illumina HiSeq 2000. TCR beta CDR3 regions were amplified from RNA transcripts for repertoire sequencing. The first round of RT-PCR was done with HTBI primers and the Qiagen OneStep RT-PCR kit, and was followed by a second round of multiplex PCR, then size selection and purification. Through fastp at Q25 and MiXCR, TCRdb rebuilt clones from the public reads, retaining in-frame beta chains. Rows with a matching CDR3 protein are joined into one entry that keeps the most common DNA and genes. Across this sample there are almost 750,000 distinct CDR3 sequences, with roughly 40% seen only once. About 40% of the sample is held by the ten biggest clonotypes. Sample: peripheral blood. These receptor sequences come from an adult man with Graves' ophthalmopathy.

The chain uses TRBV29-1 and TRBJ2-5; TRBD1 agrees at 9 bases. CDR1 and CDR2 from the germline V gene are SQVTM and ANQGSEA. CDR3 length: 14 amino acids. V shed 3 bases, J shed 6 bases, and the junction held 8 bases outside the gene matches. The CDR3 here is CSVDRDRVSKTQYF. The CDR3 region has the DNA TGCAGCGTTGATAGGGACAGGGTAAGCAAGACCCAGTACTTC.

The rearrangement links TRBV25-1 to TRBJ2-5; TRBD2 matches at 8 bases. Germline CDR1 and CDR2: MGHDK and SYGVNS. The CDR3 totals 18 residues. V lost 7 bases and J lost 1; bases outside the gene matches: 17. The DNA of the CDR3 is TGTGCCAGCAAGAGACGACCTCTAGCGGGCCCCTCCCAAGAGACCCAGTACTTC. Amino acid sequence: CASKRRPLAGPSQETQYF. Drawing the rest from reference TRBV25-1 and TRBJ2-5, the complete variable domain is EADIYQTPRYLVIGTGKKITLECSQTMGHDKMYWYQQDPGMELHLIHYSYGVNSTEKGDLSSESTVSRIRTEHFPLTLESARPSHTSQYLCASKRRPLAGPSQETQYFGPGTRLLVL.

This clonotype was seen ten or more times. V is TRBV20-1 and J is TRBJ1-2, with 9 bases fitting TRBD1. The CDR3 runs 12 residues. The germline CDR1 and CDR2 sequences are DFQATT and SNEGSKA (reference sequence). V was clipped by 8 bases and J by 2 bases; unmatched bases: 3. CDR3 residues: CSTGQGNYGYTF. The DNA of the CDR3 is TGCAGTACAGGACAGGGGAACTATGGCTACACCTTC.

This clonotype showed up just a few times. CDR3 nucleotides: TGTGCCAGCAGTGAATTCACGCGGCAGCCCCAGCATTTT. It encodes CASSEFTRQPQHF. The V gene is TRBV6-1, the J gene TRBJ1-5; D is undetermined. The germline V gene encodes CDR1 MNHNS and CDR2 SASEGT. Deletions cut 2 bases from V and 7 bases from J, with 9 bases between. There are 13 residues in the CDR3.

The V and J genes are TRBV25-1 and TRBJ1-2; D is possibly TRBD1 (6 bases). With 8 bases removed from V and 5 bases from J, the gap between germline ends came to 15 bases. The CDR3 length is 13 residues. Germline V gene sequence: CDR1 MGHDK, CDR2 SYGVNS. The DNA for the CDR3 is TGTGCCAGCTTGGCACAGGGAGGATATGGCTACACCTTC. Its protein is CASLAQGGYGYTF.

This clonotype has just a few counts. The junction does not match germline at one end; this may be a read error. The CDR3 region has the DNA TGTGCCAGTAGCTTGGCCTCGAGGATCCCTACCTACGAGCAGTACTTC. Its protein is CASSLASRIPTYEQYF. This chain connects TRBV5-6 to TRBJ2-7; no reliable D call. From germline, CDR1 is SGHDT and CDR2 YYEEEE. The CDR3 contains 16 residues.

This clonotype appeared a few times. V and J are TRBV7-2 and TRBJ2-2; 13 nucleotides match TRBD2. CDR3 length: 16 residues. Per germline, CDR1 SGHTA and CDR2 FQGNSA. The V gene end was trimmed by 4 bases and the J gene end by 5 bases; junction bases not matched to a gene: 4. CDR3 sequence reads: CASSSRTSGRTGELFF. For the CDR3, the DNA is TGTGCCAGCAGCTCCCGGACTAGCGGGAGAACCGGGGAGCTGTTTTTT. Complete variable domain (other parts from reference TRBV7-2 and TRBJ2-2): GAGVSQSPSNKVTEKGKDVELRCDPISGHTALYWYRQSLGQGLEFLIYFQGNSAPDKSGLPSDRFSAERTGGSVSTLTIQRTQQEDSAVYLCASSSRTSGRTGELFFGEGSRLTVL.

This clonotype came up a few times. V usage is TRBV19 and J usage is TRBJ1-1; possibly TRBD1 for D (5 bases). The CDR3 length is 14 residues. Trimming pared 8 bases from V and 0 bases from J, leaving 13 bases between. CDR1 LNHDA and CDR2 SQIVND come from the germline V gene (reference sequence). The CDR3 nucleotides read TGTGCCAGTGTGAGGGGCAGCTTGAACACTGAAGCTTTCTTT. Translating it yields CASVRGSLNTEAFF.

The gene calls are TRBV29-1 and TRBJ1-2; D is undetermined. Trimming removed 7 bases from V and 12 bases from J, with 21 bases in between. CDR1 and CDR2 from the germline V gene are SQVTM and ANQGSEA. CDR3 length: 12 residues. The CDR3 DNA reads as TGCAGCGCGACGGACGGTAGCTCTGGAAACACCTTC. It codes for CSATDGSSGNTF.

This clonotype appeared many times. This chain links TRBV29-1 with TRBJ2-7; D uncertain. Per the germline V gene, CDR1 is SQVTM and CDR2 is ANQGSEA. Trimming removed 1 base from V and 2 bases from J, with 9 bases in between. The CDR3 is 13 amino acids. This CDR3 is CSVEGHGPYEQYF. The CDR3 DNA sequence: TGCAGCGTTGAAGGACACGGTCCCTACGAGCAGTACTTC.

V usage is TRBV2 and J usage is TRBJ1-6; possibly TRBD1 for D (5 bases). The germline gives CDR1 SNHLY, CDR2 FYNNEI. This CDR3 is built from 15 residues. V was shortened by 5 bases and J by 9 bases, with 17 bases between the two germline ends. This CDR3 is CASSLSGGSFSPLHF. Written as DNA, the CDR3 is TGTGCCAGCAGTTTATCGGGGGGAAGTTTTTCACCCCTCCACTTT.

This CDR3 is CASSLKSRDRTYEQYF. The DNA of the CDR3 is TGTGCCAGCAGCTTAAAATCCCGAGACAGGACCTACGAGCAGTACTTC. V is TRBV7-2 and J is TRBJ2-7, with TRBD1 as a possible D gene (6 bases). The V and J ends lost 2 bases and 2 bases respectively, with 16 bases between them. The CDR3 spans 16 residues. Germline CDR1 reads SGHTA; CDR2 reads FQGNSA.

The rearrangement links TRBV2 to TRBJ2-3; TRBD2 matches 11 bases. V lost 6 bases, J lost 4 bases, and 6 bases stayed unmatched. The length of the CDR3 is 15 residues. CDR1 and CDR2 (germline): SNHLY, FYNNEI. The CDR3 nucleotides read TGTGCCAGCAGCGCTAGCGGGAGGTTCGCAGATACGCAGTATTTT. Its translation: CASSASGRFADTQYF.

Many counts were recorded for this clonotype. This rearrangement joins TRBV7-8 to TRBJ2-6; D remains unclear. The CDR3 is made up of 17 amino acids. V was cut by 0 bases and J by 2 bases, with 11 bases left in between. Germline loops: CDR1 SGHVS, CDR2 FQNEAQ. CDR3 sequence: CASSLAPYSPGANVLTF. The DNA for the CDR3 is TGTGCCAGCAGCTTAGCGCCTTATAGTCCTGGGGCCAACGTCCTGACTTTC. Full variable domain (remainder filled in from reference TRBV7-8 and TRBJ2-6): GAGVSQSPRYKVAKRGQDVALRCDPISGHVSLFWYQQALGQGPEFLTYFQNEAQLDKSGLPSDRFFAERPEGSVSTLKIQRTQQEDSAVYLCASSLAPYSPGANVLTFGAGSRLTVL.

There are a few counts of this clonotype. V and J are TRBV5-1 and TRBJ1-1; no firm D call. The CDR3 covers 14 residues. Germline CDR1 SGHRS, CDR2 YFSETQ. The ends were cut back, 0 bases at V and 4 bases at J, with 10 bases in the middle. The CDR3 DNA reads as TGCGCCAGCAGCTTGGCCGGGGTGGCCACTGAAGCTTTCTTT. This gives the protein CASSLAGVATEAFF. Together with reference TRBV5-1 and TRBJ1-1, the CDR3 gives the full variable domain: KAGVTQTPRYLIKTRGQQVTLSCSPISGHRSVSWYQQTPGQGLQFLFEYFSETQRNKGNFPGRFSGRQFSNSRSEMNVSTLELGDSALYLCASSLAGVATEAFFGQGTRLTVV.

The chain has TRBV29-1 and TRBJ1-2; D is unclear. V was trimmed by 8 bases and J by 6 bases, leaving 13 bases between them. The germline V gene encodes CDR1 SQVTM and CDR2 ANQGSEA. This CDR3 comprises 11 residues. The DNA for the CDR3 is TGCAGCCAACAACCTGAGAATGGCTACACCTTC. Translated: CSQQPENGYTF.

At least ten counts were recorded for this clonotype. The chain uses TRBV6-6 and TRBJ2-7; 11 bases are a match to TRBD1. The germline CDR1 and CDR2 sequences are MNHNY and SVGAGI (reference sequence). The CDR3 runs 14 residues. V trimming: 4 bases; J trimming: 5 bases; junction bases outside the gene matches: 4. CDR3 sequence reads: CASSLGTGGNEQYF. The DNA of the CDR3 is TGTGCCAGCAGTTTAGGGACAGGGGGTAACGAGCAGTACTTC.

This clonotype was observed a handful of times. The V gene is TRBV2, the J gene TRBJ1-5; D gene unclear. Germline-derived CDR1 and CDR2 are SNHLY and FYNNEI. V was pared by 5 bases and J by 6 bases, with 11 bases between. The CDR3 has 13 amino acids. The CDR3 sequence: CASSQRVGQPQHF. CDR3 sequence (DNA): TGTGCCAGCAGTCAACGGGTGGGTCAGCCCCAGCATTTT.

The chain has TRBV6-5 and TRBJ1-1; D is ambiguous. CDR3 length: 11 residues. Germline assignment: CDR1 MNHEY and CDR2 SVGAGI. V lost 6 bases, J lost 8 bases, and 10 bases lay in between. CDR3 sequence (DNA): TGTGCCAGCAGGCGAGAACCCGAAGCTTTCTTT. Its translation is CASRREPEAFF.

Only a few counts were recorded for this clonotype. The chain is built from TRBV5-1 and TRBJ1-2, with D possibly TRBD1 on 6 matching bases. CDR1 and CDR2 (germline): SGHRS, YFSETQ. The CDR3 is made up of 14 amino acids. The V end lost 4 bases, the J end lost 4 bases, and 14 bases lay between the germline ends. The DNA of the CDR3 is TGCGCCAGCAGCAGGACGACAGGCTCCTATGGCTACACCTTC. It yields the protein CASSRTTGSYGYTF.

This rearrangement joins TRBV11-1 to TRBJ2-5; D uncertain. The V end was cut by 5 bases, the J end by 1 base, with 11 bases between. CDR1 is SGHAT, CDR2 FQDESV, per germline (reference sequence). This CDR3 has 14 amino acids. CDR3 residues: CASSRGRSQETQYF. The CDR3 DNA sequence: TGTGCCAGCAGCCGAGGACGGTCCCAAGAGACCCAGTACTTC. Full variable domain (remainder filled in from reference TRBV11-1 and TRBJ2-5): EAEVAQSPRYKITEKSQAVAFWCDPISGHATLYWYRQILGQGPELLVQFQDESVVDDSQLPKDRFSAERLKGVDSTLKIQPAELGDSAMYLCASSRGRSQETQYFGPGTRLLVL.

This clonotype has just a few counts. CDR3 nucleotides: TGTGCCAGCAGCGCAGGGGAATACGAGCAGTACTTC. Amino acid sequence: CASSAGEYEQYF. V is TRBV9 and J is TRBJ2-7; the D gene is possibly TRBD1 (6 bases). V was cut by 3 bases and J by 4 bases, with 8 bases left in between. Germline V gives CDR1 SGDLS, CDR2 YYNGEE. CDR3 size: 12 residues.

Comment on this clonotype: The junction differs from germline at one of its ends, possibly a read error. The V and J genes are TRBV9 and TRBJ1-2; the D gene is possibly TRBD1 (5 bases). Per the germline V gene, CDR1 is SGDLS and CDR2 is YYNGEE. This CDR3 comprises 15 residues. The CDR3 sequence is CASSQVRPGGNGYTF. Here the CDR3 DNA reads TGCGCCAGCAGCCAAGTCCGGCCCGGGGGGAATGGCTACACCTTC.

This clonotype was seen at least ten times. The CDR3: CASSKLGQTNTEAFF. Written as DNA, the CDR3 is TGTGCCAGTAGTAAGCTGGGACAGACGAACACTGAAGCTTTCTTT. The gene calls are TRBV19 and TRBJ1-1, with TRBD1 matching over 7 bases. Germline assignment: CDR1 LNHDA and CDR2 SQIVND (reference sequence). The CDR3 is made up of 15 amino acids. V trimming: 4 bases; J trimming: 1 base; junction bases outside the gene matches: 6.

The genes are TRBV30 and TRBJ2-7; a weak D match, TRBD2 (5 bases). Germline CDR1 reads GTSNPN; CDR2 reads SVGIG (reference sequence). The CDR3 length is 12 residues. V lost 3 bases and J 5 bases, leaving 11 bases between the germline ends. This chain's CDR3 is CAWRRGSNEQYF. The CDR3 DNA is TGTGCCTGGAGGAGAGGGTCAAACGAGCAGTACTTC.

This chain connects TRBV29-1 to TRBJ1-1; D perhaps matches TRBD1 (6 bases). The V end lost 6 bases, the J end lost 11 bases, and 22 bases lay between the germline ends. Germline lookup yields CDR1 SQVTM and CDR2 ANQGSEA. The CDR3 runs 13 residues. CDR3 amino acids: CSVWDKGLRLAFF. For the CDR3, the DNA is TGCAGCGTGTGGGACAAAGGGCTTCGGCTCGCTTTCTTT.

The J gene is TRBJ2-7, the V gene TRBV7-3; weak D call: TRBD1 (8 bases). Per germline, CDR1 SGHTA and CDR2 FQGTGA. V lost 5 bases and J 6 bases, leaving 14 bases between the germline ends. The CDR3 contains 13 residues. The CDR3 sequence is CASSPNRGGEQYF. The CDR3 DNA is TGTGCCAGCAGCCCAAACAGGGGGGGCGAGCAGTACTTC.

V gene TRBV5-1 combines with J gene TRBJ2-7, with 8 bases fitting TRBD2. Germline trimming cut 4 bases from V and 4 bases from J; bases unmatched to any gene: 13. In germline, CDR1 is SGHRS, CDR2 YFSETQ. CDR3 length equals 16 residues. The DNA for the CDR3 is TGCGCCAGCAGCCCTGGCAGGGCGGGAGGTGATTACGAGCAGTACTTC. Amino acid sequence: CASSPGRAGGDYEQYF. Using reference TRBV5-1 and TRBJ2-7 for the parts outside the CDR3, the full variable domain is KAGVTQTPRYLIKTRGQQVTLSCSPISGHRSVSWYQQTPGQGLQFLFEYFSETQRNKGNFPGRFSGRQFSNSRSEMNVSTLELGDSALYLCASSPGRAGGDYEQYFGPGTRLTVT.

This clonotype has only a few counts. The chain links TRBV5-1 to TRBJ2-7, with D possibly matching TRBD2 (5 bases). There are 13 residues in the CDR3. Per the germline V gene, CDR1 is SGHRS and CDR2 is YFSETQ. The V gene lost 2 bases and the J gene lost 7 bases, with 13 bases spanning the gap. The CDR3 DNA reads as TGCGCCAGCAGCTTTACAGTGACGGGAGAGCAGTACTTC. Amino acids: CASSFTVTGEQYF.

This clonotype was counted only a few times. The chain uses TRBV5-1 and TRBJ2-5, with 14 bases lining up with TRBD2. This CDR3 has 16 amino acids. V trimming: 5 bases; J trimming: 5 bases; junction bases outside the gene matches: 8. Per germline, CDR1 SGHRS and CDR2 YFSETQ. The DNA for the CDR3 is TGCGCCAGCAGTCCCGGACTAGCGGGAGGCGAGGAGACCCAGTACTTC. Its protein product is CASSPGLAGGEETQYF.